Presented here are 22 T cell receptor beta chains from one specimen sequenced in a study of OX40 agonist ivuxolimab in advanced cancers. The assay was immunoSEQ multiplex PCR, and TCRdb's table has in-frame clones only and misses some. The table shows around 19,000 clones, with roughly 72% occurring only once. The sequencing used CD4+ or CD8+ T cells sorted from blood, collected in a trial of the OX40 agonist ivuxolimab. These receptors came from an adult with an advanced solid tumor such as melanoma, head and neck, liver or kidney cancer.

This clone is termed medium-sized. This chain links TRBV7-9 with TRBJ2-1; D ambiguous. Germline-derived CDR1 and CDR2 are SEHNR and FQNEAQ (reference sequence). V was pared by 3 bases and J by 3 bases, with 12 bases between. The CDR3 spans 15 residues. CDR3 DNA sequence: TGTGCCAGCAGCTTGAGATTTTCCCTCTACAATGAGCAGTTCTTC. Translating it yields CASSLRFSLYNEQFF.

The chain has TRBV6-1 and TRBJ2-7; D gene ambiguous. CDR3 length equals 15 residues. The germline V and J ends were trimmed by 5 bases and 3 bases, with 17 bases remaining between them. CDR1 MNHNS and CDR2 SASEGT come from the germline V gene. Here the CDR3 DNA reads TGTGCCAGCAGTCCATACGGCTACGAGCTCTACGAGCAGTACTTC. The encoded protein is CASSPYGYELYEQYF.

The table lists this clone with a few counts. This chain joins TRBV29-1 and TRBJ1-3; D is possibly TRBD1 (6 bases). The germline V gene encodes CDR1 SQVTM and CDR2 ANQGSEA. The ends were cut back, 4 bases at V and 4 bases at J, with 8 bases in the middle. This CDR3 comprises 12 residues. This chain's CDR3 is CSVGDRGNTIYF. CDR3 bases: TGCAGCGTTGGTGACAGGGGAAACACCATATATTTT. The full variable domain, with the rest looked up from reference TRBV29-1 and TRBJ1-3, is SAVISQKPSRDICQRGTSLTIQCQVDSQVTMMFWYRQQPGQSLTLIATANQGSEATYESGFVIDKFPISRPNLTFSTLTVSNMSPEDSSIYLCSVGDRGNTIYFGEGSWLTVV.

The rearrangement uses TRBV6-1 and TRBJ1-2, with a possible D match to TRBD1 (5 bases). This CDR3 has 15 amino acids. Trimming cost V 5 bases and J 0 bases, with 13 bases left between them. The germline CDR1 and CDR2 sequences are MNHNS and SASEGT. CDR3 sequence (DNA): TGTGCCAGCAGTACTTCAGGGAAAGCTAACTATGGCTACACCTTC. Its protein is CASSTSGKANYGYTF.

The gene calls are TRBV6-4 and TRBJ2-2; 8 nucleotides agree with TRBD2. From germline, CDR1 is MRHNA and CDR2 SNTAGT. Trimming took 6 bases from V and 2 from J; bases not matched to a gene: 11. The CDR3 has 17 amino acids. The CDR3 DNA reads TGTGCCAGCAGCCCTTTTACTAGCGGAGATAACACCGGGGAGCTGTTTTTT. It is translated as CASSPFTSGDNTGELFF.

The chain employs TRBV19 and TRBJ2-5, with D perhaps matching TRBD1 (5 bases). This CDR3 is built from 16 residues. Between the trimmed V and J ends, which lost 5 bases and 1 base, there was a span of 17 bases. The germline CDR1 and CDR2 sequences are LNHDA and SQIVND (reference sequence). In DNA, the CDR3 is TGTGCCAGTAGTGACCGGGTAGTCCAGGGCCAAGAGACCCAGTACTTC. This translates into CASSDRVVQGQETQYF.

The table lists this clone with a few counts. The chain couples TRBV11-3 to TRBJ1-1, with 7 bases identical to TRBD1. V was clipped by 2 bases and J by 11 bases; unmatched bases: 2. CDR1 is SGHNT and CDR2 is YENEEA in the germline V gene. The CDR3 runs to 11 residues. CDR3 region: CASSLNRGAFF. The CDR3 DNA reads TGTGCCAGCAGCTTAAACAGGGGTGCTTTCTTT. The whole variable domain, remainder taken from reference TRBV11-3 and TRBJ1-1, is EAGVVQSPRYKIIEKKQPVAFWCNPISGHNTLYWYLQNLGQGPELLIRYENEEAVDDSQLPKDRFSAERLKGVDSTLKIQPAELGDSAVYLCASSLNRGAFFGQGTRLTVV.

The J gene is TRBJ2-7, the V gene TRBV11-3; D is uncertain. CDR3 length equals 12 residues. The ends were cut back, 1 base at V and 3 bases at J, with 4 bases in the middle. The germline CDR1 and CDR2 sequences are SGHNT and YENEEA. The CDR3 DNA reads TGTGCCAGCAGCTTAGGAAGCTACGAGCAGTACTTC. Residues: CASSLGSYEQYF.

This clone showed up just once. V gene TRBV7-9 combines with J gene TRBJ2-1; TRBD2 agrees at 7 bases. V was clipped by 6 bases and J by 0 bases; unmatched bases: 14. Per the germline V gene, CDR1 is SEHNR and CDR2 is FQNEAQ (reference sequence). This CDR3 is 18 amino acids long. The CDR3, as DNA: TGTGCCAGCAGTCTGCCCCACGGAGCGGGGATCTCCTACAATGAGCAGTTCTTC. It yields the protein CASSLPHGAGISYNEQFF. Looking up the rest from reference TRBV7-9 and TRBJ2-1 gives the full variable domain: DTGVSQNPRHKITKRGQNVTFRCDPISEHNRLYWYRQTLGQGPEFLTYFQNEAQLEKSRLLSDRFSAERPKGSFSTLEIQRTEQGDSAMYLCASSLPHGAGISYNEQFFGPGTRLTVL.

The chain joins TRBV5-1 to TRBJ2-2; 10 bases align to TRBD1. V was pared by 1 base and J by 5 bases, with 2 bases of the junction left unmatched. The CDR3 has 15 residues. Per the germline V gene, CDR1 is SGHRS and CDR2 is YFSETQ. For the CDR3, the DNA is TGCGCCAGCAGCTTGAGACAGGGGGCTACCGGGGAGCTGTTTTTT. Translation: CASSLRQGATGELFF.

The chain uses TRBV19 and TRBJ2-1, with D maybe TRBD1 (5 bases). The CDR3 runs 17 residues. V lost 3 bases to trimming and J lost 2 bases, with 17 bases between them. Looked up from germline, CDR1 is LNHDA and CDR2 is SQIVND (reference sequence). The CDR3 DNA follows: TGTGCCAGTAGTATCTGGCAGGGCCCCTGGCCCTACAATGAGCAGTTCTTC. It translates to CASSIWQGPWPYNEQFF. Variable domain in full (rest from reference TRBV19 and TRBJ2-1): DGGITQSPKYLFRKEGQNVTLSCEQNLNHDAMYWYRQDPGQGLRLIYYSQIVNDFQKGDIAEGYSVSREKKESFPLTVTSAQKNPTAFYLCASSIWQGPWPYNEQFFGPGTRLTVL.

The CDR3 sequence: CSAKTGFGANVLTF. As DNA, the CDR3 is TGCAGCGCTAAGACAGGGTTCGGGGCCAACGTCCTGACTTTC. The chain employs TRBV29-1 and TRBJ2-6; 7 nucleotides agree with TRBD1. The CDR3 runs 14 residues. The germline V gene encodes CDR1 SQVTM and CDR2 ANQGSEA. V lost 7 bases, J lost 4 bases, and 7 bases stayed unmatched.

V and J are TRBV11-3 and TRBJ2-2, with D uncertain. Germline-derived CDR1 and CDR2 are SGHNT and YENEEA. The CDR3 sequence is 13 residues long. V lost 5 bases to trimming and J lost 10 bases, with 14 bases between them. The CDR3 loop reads CASSPIPPVELFF. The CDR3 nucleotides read TGTGCCAGCAGCCCAATTCCCCCGGTGGAGCTGTTTTTT. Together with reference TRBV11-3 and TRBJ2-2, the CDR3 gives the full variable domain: EAGVVQSPRYKIIEKKQPVAFWCNPISGHNTLYWYLQNLGQGPELLIRYENEEAVDDSQLPKDRFSAERLKGVDSTLKIQPAELGDSAVYLCASSPIPPVELFFGEGSRLTVL.

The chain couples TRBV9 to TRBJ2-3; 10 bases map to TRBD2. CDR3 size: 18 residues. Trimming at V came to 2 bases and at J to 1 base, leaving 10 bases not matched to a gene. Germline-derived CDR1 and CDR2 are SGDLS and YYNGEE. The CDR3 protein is CASSVTPDLAGGTDTQYF. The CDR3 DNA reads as TGTGCCAGCAGCGTCACACCCGACCTAGCGGGGGGCACAGATACGCAGTATTTT.

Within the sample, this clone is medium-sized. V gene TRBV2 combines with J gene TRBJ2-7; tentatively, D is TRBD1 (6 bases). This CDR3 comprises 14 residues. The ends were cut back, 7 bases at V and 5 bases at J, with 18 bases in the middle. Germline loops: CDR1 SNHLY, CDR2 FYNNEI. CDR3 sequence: CASTEEVGADEQYF. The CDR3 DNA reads TGTGCCAGCACTGAGGAGGTGGGGGCAGACGAGCAGTACTTC.

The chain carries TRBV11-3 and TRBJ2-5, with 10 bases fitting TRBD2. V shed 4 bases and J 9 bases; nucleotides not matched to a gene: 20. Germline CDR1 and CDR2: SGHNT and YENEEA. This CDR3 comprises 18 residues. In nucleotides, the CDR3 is TGTGCCAGCAGCTCCTTGAGGACGGCTAGCGGGGGAGCCGGGGCCCAGTACTTC. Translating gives CASSSLRTASGGAGAQYF. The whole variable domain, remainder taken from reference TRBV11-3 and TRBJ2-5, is EAGVVQSPRYKIIEKKQPVAFWCNPISGHNTLYWYLQNLGQGPELLIRYENEEAVDDSQLPKDRFSAERLKGVDSTLKIQPAELGDSAVYLCASSSLRTASGGAGAQYFGPGTRLLVL.

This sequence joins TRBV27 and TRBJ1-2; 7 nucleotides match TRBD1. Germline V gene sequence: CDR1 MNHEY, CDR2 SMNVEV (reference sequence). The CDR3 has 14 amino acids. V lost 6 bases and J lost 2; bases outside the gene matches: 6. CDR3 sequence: CASSPTGANYGYTF. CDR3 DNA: TGTGCCAGCAGCCCAACAGGGGCAAACTATGGCTACACCTTC.

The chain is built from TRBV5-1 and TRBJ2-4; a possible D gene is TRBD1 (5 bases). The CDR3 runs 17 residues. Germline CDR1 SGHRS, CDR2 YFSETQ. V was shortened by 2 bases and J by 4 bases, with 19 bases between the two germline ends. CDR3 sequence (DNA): TGCGCCAGCAGCTTTTTAGGGGAAAGTTTGGGTAAAAACATTCAGTACTTC. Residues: CASSFLGESLGKNIQYF.

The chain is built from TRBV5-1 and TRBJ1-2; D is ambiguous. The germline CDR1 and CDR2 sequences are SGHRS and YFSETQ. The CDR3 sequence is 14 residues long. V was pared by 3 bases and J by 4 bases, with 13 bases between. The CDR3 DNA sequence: TGCGCCAGCAGCTACCCCCGGGCAATCTATGGCTACACCTTC. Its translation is CASSYPRAIYGYTF. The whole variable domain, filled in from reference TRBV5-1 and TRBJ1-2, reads KAGVTQTPRYLIKTRGQQVTLSCSPISGHRSVSWYQQTPGQGLQFLFEYFSETQRNKGNFPGRFSGRQFSNSRSEMNVSTLELGDSALYLCASSYPRAIYGYTFGSGTRLTVV.

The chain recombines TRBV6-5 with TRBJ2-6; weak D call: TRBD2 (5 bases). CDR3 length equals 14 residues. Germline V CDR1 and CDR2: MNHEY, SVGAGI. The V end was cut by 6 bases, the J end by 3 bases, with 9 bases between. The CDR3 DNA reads TGTGCCAGCAGCTTCCGGGATGGGGCCAACGTCCTGACTTTC. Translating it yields CASSFRDGANVLTF.

In DNA, the CDR3 is TGTGCCAGCAGCTTGTGGGCTTGGGGCTATGGCTACACCTTC. It codes for CASSLWAWGYGYTF. The rearrangement joins TRBV5-8 to TRBJ1-2; no clear D. Germline V lookup: CDR1 SGHTS, CDR2 YDEGEE. This CDR3 is built from 14 residues. V lost 1 base and J 4 bases, leaving 11 bases between the germline ends. Full variable domain (remainder filled in from reference TRBV5-8 and TRBJ1-2): EAGVTQSPTHLIKTRGQQATLRCSPISGHTSVYWYQQALGLGLQFLLWYDEGEERNRGNFPPRFSGRQFPNYSSELNVNALELEDSALYLCASSLWAWGYGYTFGSGTRLTVV.

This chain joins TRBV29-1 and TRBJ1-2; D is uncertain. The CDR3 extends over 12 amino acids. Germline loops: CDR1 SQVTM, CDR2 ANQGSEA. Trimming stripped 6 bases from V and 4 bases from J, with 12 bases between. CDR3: CSVKNVLYGYTF. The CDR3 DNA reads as TGCAGCGTGAAGAATGTACTCTATGGCTACACCTTC.